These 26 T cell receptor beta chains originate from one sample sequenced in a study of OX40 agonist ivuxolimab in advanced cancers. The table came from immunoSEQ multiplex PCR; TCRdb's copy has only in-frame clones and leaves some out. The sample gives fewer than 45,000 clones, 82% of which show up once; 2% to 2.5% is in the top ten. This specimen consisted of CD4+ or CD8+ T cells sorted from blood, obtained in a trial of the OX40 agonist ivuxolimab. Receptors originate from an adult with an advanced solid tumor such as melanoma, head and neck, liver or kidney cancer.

This CDR3 reads CASSWAGGELFF. CDR3 nucleotide sequence: TGTGCCAGCAGCTGGGCTGGCGGGGAGCTGTTTTTT. V gene TRBV7-3 combines with J gene TRBJ2-2; the D is unclear. The germline V and J ends were trimmed by 4 bases and 7 bases, with 7 bases remaining between them. Per germline, CDR1 SGHTA and CDR2 FQGTGA. The CDR3 is 12 amino acids.

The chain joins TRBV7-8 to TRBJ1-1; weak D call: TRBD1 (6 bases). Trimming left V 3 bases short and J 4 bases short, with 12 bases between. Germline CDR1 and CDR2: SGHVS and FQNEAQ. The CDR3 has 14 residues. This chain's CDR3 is CASSFGRGATEAFF. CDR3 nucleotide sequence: TGTGCCAGCAGCTTCGGGAGGGGGGCCACTGAAGCTTTCTTT.

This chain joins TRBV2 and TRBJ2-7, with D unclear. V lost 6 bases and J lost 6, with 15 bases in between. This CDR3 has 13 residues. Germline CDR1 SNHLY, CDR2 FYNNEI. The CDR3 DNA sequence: TGTGCCAGCAGCGCCCAATTAGAAGGCGAGCAGTACTTC. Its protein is CASSAQLEGEQYF.

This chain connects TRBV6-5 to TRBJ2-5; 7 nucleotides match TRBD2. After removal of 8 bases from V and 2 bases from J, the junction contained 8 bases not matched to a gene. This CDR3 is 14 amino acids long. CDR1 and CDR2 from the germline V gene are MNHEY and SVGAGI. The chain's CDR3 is CASSTRGVQETQYF. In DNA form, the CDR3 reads TGTGCCAGCTCAACCCGGGGGGTACAAGAGACCCAGTACTTC.

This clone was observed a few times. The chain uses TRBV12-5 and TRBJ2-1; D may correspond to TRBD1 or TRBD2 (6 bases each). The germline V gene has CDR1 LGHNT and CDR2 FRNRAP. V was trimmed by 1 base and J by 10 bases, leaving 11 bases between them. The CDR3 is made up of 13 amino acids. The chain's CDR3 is CASGLGGTPEQFF. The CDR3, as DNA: TGTGCTAGTGGTTTGGGCGGGACACCGGAGCAGTTCTTC.

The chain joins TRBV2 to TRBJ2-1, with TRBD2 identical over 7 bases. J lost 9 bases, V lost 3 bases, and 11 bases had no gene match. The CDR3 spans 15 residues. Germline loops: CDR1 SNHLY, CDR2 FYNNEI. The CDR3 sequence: CASSDLVGGNGEQFF. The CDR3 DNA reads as TGTGCCAGCAGTGATCTTGTGGGAGGGAACGGTGAGCAGTTCTTC. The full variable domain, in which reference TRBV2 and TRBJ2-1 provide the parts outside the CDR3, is EPEVTQTPSHQVTQMGQEVILRCVPISNHLYFYWYRQILGQKVEFLVSFYNNEISEKSEIFDDQFSVERPDGSNFTLKIRSTKLEDSAMYFCASSDLVGGNGEQFFGPGTRLTVL.

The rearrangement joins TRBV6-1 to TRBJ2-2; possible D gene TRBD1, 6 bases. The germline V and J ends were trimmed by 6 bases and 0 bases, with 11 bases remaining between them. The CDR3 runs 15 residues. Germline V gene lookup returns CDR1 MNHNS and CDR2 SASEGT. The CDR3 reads CASRLTGANTGELFF. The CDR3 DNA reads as TGTGCCAGCAGGCTGACAGGAGCGAACACCGGGGAGCTGTTTTTT.

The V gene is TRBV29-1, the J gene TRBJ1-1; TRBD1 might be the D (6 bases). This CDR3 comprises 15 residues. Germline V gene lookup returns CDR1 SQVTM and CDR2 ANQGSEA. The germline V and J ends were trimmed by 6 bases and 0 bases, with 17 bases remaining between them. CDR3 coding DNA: TGCAGCGTCCCACCCCCGACAGGACTGAACACTGAAGCTTTCTTT. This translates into CSVPPPTGLNTEAFF.

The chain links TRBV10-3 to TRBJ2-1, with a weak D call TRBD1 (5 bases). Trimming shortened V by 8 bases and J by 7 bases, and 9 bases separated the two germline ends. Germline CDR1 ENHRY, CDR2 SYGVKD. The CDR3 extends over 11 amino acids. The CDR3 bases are TGTGCCATCGGACGACAGAATGAGCAGTTCTTC. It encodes CAIGRQNEQFF.

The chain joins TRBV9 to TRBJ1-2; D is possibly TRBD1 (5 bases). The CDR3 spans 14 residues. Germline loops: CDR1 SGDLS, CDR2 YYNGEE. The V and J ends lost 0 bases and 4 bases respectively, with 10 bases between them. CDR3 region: CASSVEQAPYGYTF. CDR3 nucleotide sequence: TGTGCCAGCAGCGTAGAACAGGCCCCCTATGGCTACACCTTC.

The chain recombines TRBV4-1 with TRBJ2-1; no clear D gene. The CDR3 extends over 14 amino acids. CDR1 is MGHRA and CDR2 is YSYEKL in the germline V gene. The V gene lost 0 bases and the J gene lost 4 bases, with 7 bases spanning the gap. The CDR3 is CASSQEPAYNEQFF. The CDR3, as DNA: TGCGCCAGCAGCCAAGAACCAGCATACAATGAGCAGTTCTTC.

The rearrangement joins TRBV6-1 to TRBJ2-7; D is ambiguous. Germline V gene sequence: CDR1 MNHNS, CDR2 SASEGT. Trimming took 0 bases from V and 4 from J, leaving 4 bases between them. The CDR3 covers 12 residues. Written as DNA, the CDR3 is TGTGCCAGCAGTGAAGCGGCGTACGAGCAGTACTTC. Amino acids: CASSEAAYEQYF.

For the CDR3, the DNA is TGTGCCAGCAGTGGACACAACACTGAAGCTTTCTTT. As protein: CASSGHNTEAFF. The gene calls are TRBV11-3 and TRBJ1-1, with D possibly being TRBD1 (5 bases). The germline V gene has CDR1 SGHNT and CDR2 YENEEA. V was cut by 6 bases and J by 2 bases, with 7 bases left in between. CDR3 length: 12 residues.

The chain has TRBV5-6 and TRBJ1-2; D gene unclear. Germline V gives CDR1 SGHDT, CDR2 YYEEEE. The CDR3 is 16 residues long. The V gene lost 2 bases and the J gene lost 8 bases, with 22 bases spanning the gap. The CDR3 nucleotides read TGTGCCAGCAGCTTCTCGCGGCTTGGTCTTGTTGGAGGCTACACCTTC. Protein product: CASSFSRLGLVGGYTF.

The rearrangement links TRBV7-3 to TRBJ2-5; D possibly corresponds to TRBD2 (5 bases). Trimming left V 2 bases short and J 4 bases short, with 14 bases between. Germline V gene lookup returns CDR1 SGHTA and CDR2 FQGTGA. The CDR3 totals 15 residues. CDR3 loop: CASSLSGSSGETQYF. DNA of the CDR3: TGTGCCAGCAGCTTATCGGGCAGCAGCGGAGAGACCCAGTACTTC. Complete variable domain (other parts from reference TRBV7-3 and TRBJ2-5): GAGVSQTPSNKVTEKGKYVELRCDPISGHTALYWYRQSLGQGPEFLIYFQGTGAADDSGLPNDRFFAVRPEGSVSTLKIQRTERGDSAVYLCASSLSGSSGETQYFGPGTRLLVL.

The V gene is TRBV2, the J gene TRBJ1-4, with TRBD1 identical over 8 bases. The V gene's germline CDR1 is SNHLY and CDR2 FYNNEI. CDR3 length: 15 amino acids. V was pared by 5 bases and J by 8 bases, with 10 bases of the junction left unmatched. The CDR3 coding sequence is TGTGCCAGCAGTAAAGTTGCAGGGGGCAGAGAAAAACTGTTTTTT. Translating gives CASSKVAGGREKLFF.

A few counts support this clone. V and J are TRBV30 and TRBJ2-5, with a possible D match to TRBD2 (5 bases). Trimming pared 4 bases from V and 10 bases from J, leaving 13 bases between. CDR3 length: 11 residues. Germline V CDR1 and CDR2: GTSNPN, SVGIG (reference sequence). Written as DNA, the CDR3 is TGTGCCTGGACCGTGAGGGATTACCAGTACTTC. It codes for CAWTVRDYQYF.

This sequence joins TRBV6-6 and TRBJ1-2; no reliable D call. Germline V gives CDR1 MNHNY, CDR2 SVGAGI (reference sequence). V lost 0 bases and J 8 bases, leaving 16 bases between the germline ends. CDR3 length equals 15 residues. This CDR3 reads CASSYSMGSGGGYTF. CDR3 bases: TGTGCCAGCAGTTACTCTATGGGGTCTGGTGGGGGCTACACCTTC.

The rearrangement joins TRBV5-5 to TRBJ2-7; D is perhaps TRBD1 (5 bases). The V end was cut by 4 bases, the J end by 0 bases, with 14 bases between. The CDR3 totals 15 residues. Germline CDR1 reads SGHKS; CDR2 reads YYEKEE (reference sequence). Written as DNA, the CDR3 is TGTGCCAGCAGCCCCGAGTGGGGCCCCTCCTACGAGCAGTACTTC. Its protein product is CASSPEWGPSYEQYF.

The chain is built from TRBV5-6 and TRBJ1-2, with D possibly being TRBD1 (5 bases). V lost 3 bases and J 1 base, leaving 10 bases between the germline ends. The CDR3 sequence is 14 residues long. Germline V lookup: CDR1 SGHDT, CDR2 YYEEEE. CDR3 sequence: CASSWDGLNYGYTF. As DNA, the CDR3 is TGTGCCAGCAGCTGGGACGGCCTTAACTATGGCTACACCTTC.

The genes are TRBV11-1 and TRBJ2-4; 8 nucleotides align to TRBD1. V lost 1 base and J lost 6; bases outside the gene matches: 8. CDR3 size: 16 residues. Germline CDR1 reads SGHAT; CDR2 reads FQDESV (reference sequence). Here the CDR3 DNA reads TGTGCCAGCAGCTTAGTTCTGACAGGGGTAACAAACATTCAGTACTTC. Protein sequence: CASSLVLTGVTNIQYF. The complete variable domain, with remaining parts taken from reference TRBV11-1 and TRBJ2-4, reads EAEVAQSPRYKITEKSQAVAFWCDPISGHATLYWYRQILGQGPELLVQFQDESVVDDSQLPKDRFSAERLKGVDSTLKIQPAELGDSAMYLCASSLVLTGVTNIQYFGAGTRLSVL.

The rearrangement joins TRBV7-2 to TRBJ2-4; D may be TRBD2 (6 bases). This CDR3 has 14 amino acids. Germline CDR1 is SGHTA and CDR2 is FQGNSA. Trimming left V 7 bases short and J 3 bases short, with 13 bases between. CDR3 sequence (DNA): TGTGCCAGCAAGGAGCGGGTTGTCAAAAACATTCAGTACTTC. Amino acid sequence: CASKERVVKNIQYF. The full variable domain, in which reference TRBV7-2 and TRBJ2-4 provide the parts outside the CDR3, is GAGVSQSPSNKVTEKGKDVELRCDPISGHTALYWYRQSLGQGLEFLIYFQGNSAPDKSGLPSDRFSAERTGGSVSTLTIQRTQQEDSAVYLCASKERVVKNIQYFGAGTRLSVL.

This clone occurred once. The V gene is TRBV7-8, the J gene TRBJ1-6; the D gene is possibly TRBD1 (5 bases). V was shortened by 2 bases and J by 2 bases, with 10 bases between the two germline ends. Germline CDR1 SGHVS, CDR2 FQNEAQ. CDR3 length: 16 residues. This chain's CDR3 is CASSLPRVPYNSPLHF. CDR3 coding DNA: TGTGCCAGCAGCTTACCCAGGGTGCCCTATAATTCACCCCTCCACTTT.

The CDR3 loop is CASSFTSGRDTQYF. CDR3 DNA: TGTGCCAGCAGCTTTACTAGCGGGAGGGATACGCAGTATTTT. The rearrangement uses TRBV11-1 and TRBJ2-3; 12 positions agree with TRBD2. This CDR3 has 14 amino acids. Germline values: CDR1 SGHAT, CDR2 FQDESV (reference sequence). V was pared by 3 bases and J by 6 bases, with 1 base of the junction left unmatched. The full variable domain, rest sourced from reference TRBV11-1 and TRBJ2-3, is EAEVAQSPRYKITEKSQAVAFWCDPISGHATLYWYRQILGQGPELLVQFQDESVVDDSQLPKDRFSAERLKGVDSTLKIQPAELGDSAMYLCASSFTSGRDTQYFGPGTRLTVL.

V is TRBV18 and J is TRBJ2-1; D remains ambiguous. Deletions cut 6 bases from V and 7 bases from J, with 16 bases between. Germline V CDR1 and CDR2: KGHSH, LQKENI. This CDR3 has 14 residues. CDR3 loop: CASSPTVTLNEQFF. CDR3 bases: TGTGCCAGCTCCCCAACCGTGACTCTGAATGAGCAGTTCTTC.

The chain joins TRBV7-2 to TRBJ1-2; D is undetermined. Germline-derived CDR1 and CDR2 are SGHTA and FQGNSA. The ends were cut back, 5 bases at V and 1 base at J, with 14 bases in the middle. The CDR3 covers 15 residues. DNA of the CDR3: TGTGCCAGCAGCGTACGTAGAATTAGTAACTATGGCTACACCTTC. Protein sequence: CASSVRRISNYGYTF.